This T cell receptor (beta chain) was documented in a study of regulatory T cells in long-lasting Graves disease. Through Arm-PCR of CDR3 regions and iRepertoire HTBI primers, TCR beta libraries were built. One entry per CDR3 protein results from TCRdb running MiXCR on the multiplex PCR reads. The profile shows 250,000 to 300,000 distinct CDR3 sequences, around 20% of them singletons. The time point is: persistent/refractory GD, antithyroid drugs over 5 years with positive TRAb. PBMC-derived RNA was used for the TCR library. Trimming cost V 8 bases and J 2 bases, with 13 bases left between them. The germline gives CDR1 MDHEN, CDR2 SYDVKM. The CDR3 covers 13 residues. In its sample, this clonotype was seen many times.

The source of this sequence is a female donor with Graves disease. The sequencing used peripheral blood mononuclear cells (PBMCs), collected when the disease was refractory, from a patient treated with antithyroid drugs. The V gene is TRBV28, the J gene TRBJ2-7; D is uncertain. The CDR3 here is CASGPYGTYEQYF. DNA of the CDR3: TGTGCCAGCGGTCCTTATGGCACCTACGAGCAGTACTTC. The entire variable domain, with the rest obtained from reference TRBV28 and TRBJ2-7, is as follows: DVKVTQSSRYLVKRTGEKVFLECVQDMDHENMFWYRQDPGLGLRLIYFSYDVKMKEKGDIPEGYSVSREKKERFSLILESASTNQTSMYLCASGPYGTYEQYFGPGTRLTVT.